The 31 T cell receptor beta chains given below trace back to one sample, sequenced in a study of post-analysis software for immune sequencing data. General study findings and limits: There were about five TRBV segments more frequent in patients than controls, and TRBV5-6, TRBV5-1 and TRBV20-1 were among them.

These receptors are not linked to any known antigen. Unique molecular identifiers tagged the TCR beta cDNA libraries. TCRdb processed the PCR reads anew with MiXCR; each CDR3 protein has one entry. The data show fewer than 900,000 distinct CDR3 sequences, 35% to 55% seen once. Sequencing used blood. All receptors come from a girl aged 10 to 17 with multiple sclerosis.

CDR3: CASSVEVEAETQYF. The CDR3 nucleotides read TGTGCCAGCAGCGTAGAGGTAGAGGCCGAGACCCAGTACTTC. The chain is built from TRBV9 and TRBJ2-5, with no clear D. The CDR3 contains 14 residues. Trimming removed 0 bases at V and 5 bases at J, with 11 bases between. CDR1 and CDR2 from the germline V gene are SGDLS and YYNGEE.

The chain recombines TRBV5-1 with TRBJ2-5, with D perhaps matching TRBD1 or TRBD2 (5 bases each). The CDR3 has 14 residues. The germline V gene encodes CDR1 SGHRS and CDR2 YFSETQ. Trimming pared 4 bases from V and 1 base from J, leaving 11 bases between. The CDR3 bases are TGCGCCAGCAGCATCCGGGACGTCCAAGAGACCCAGTACTTC. This sequence encodes CASSIRDVQETQYF. Complete variable domain (other parts from reference TRBV5-1 and TRBJ2-5): KAGVTQTPRYLIKTRGQQVTLSCSPISGHRSVSWYQQTPGQGLQFLFEYFSETQRNKGNFPGRFSGRQFSNSRSEMNVSTLELGDSALYLCASSIRDVQETQYFGPGTRLLVL.

This clonotype was detected once. The CDR3 loop reads CASLALPSTDTQYF. The DNA for the CDR3 is TGTGCCAGCCTAGCTCTTCCTAGCACAGATACGCAGTATTTT. V and J are TRBV11-2 and TRBJ2-3, with D perhaps matching TRBD2 (5 bases). Looked up from germline, CDR1 is SGHAT and CDR2 is FQNNGV. V was trimmed by 8 bases and J by 0 bases, leaving 12 bases between them. CDR3 length: 14 amino acids.

This clonotype was picked up a small number of times. The chain uses TRBV2 and TRBJ2-1, with D possibly matching TRBD2 (5 bases). This CDR3 is 13 amino acids long. CDR1 and CDR2 from the germline V gene are SNHLY and FYNNEI. V was trimmed by 6 bases and J by 6 bases, leaving 12 bases between them. The CDR3 nucleotides read TGTGCCAGCAGGACGACTACGTCCAATGAGCAGTTCTTC. It is translated as CASRTTTSNEQFF. The variable domain in full, completed from reference TRBV2 and TRBJ2-1, reads EPEVTQTPSHQVTQMGQEVILRCVPISNHLYFYWYRQILGQKVEFLVSFYNNEISEKSEIFDDQFSVERPDGSNFTLKIRSTKLEDSAMYFCASRTTTSNEQFFGPGTRLTVL.

This clonotype was observed a few times. This rearrangement joins TRBV29-1 to TRBJ2-1, with D tentatively TRBD2 (6 bases). Trimming stripped 6 bases from V and 0 bases from J, with 15 bases between. The V gene's germline CDR1 is SQVTM and CDR2 ANQGSEA. There are 15 residues in the CDR3. In DNA form, the CDR3 reads TGCAGCGTCACCTTAGCGGAGGTCTCCTACAATGAGCAGTTCTTC. It translates to CSVTLAEVSYNEQFF.

This rearrangement joins TRBV12-3 or TRBV12-4 to TRBJ1-5; the D gene is possibly TRBD1 (5 bases). V was clipped by 4 bases and J by 4 bases, with 11 bases between them. The CDR3 is made up of 14 amino acids. DNA of the CDR3: TGTGCCAGCAGTTCCCAGGGCGGGAATCAGCCCCAGCATTTT. It specifies CASSSQGGNQPQHF.

J is TRBJ2-7 and V is TRBV7-2; tentative D call: TRBD1 (5 bases). This CDR3 region has 15 residues. The V and J ends lost 0 bases and 2 bases respectively, with 11 bases between them. Germline V gives CDR1 SGHTA, CDR2 FQGNSA. This CDR3 reads CASSLAAGHPYEQYF. The CDR3 DNA follows: TGTGCCAGCAGCTTAGCGGCAGGGCACCCCTACGAGCAGTACTTC.

This rearrangement joins TRBV2 to TRBJ2-7; D uncertain. The CDR3 totals 10 residues. Germline CDR1 reads SNHLY; CDR2 reads FYNNEI. V lost 4 bases and J lost 7, with 5 bases in between. CDR3 bases: TGTGCCAGCAGTGGAAGGGAGCAGTACTTC. This encodes CASSGREQYF.

The rearrangement joins TRBV20-1 to TRBJ2-4; TRBD2 might be the D (5 bases). The germline CDR1 and CDR2 sequences are DFQATT and SNEGSKA (reference sequence). This CDR3 region has 12 residues. The V end was cut by 1 base, the J end by 7 bases, with 8 bases between. The chain's CDR3 is CSARGGGNIQYF. The CDR3 nucleotides are TGCAGTGCTAGAGGCGGCGGGAACATTCAGTACTTC.

In its sample, this clonotype was seen once. The rearrangement joins TRBV20-1 to TRBJ2-5; D perhaps matches TRBD1 (7 bases). This CDR3 region has 14 residues. With 4 bases removed from V and 4 bases from J, the gap between germline ends came to 16 bases. CDR1 is DFQATT, CDR2 SNEGSKA, per germline (reference sequence). The CDR3: CSATPAEGAETQYF. The CDR3 DNA sequence: TGCAGTGCTACCCCAGCGGAGGGGGCAGAGACCCAGTACTTC.

J is TRBJ2-1 and V is TRBV10-2; D is perhaps TRBD2 (6 bases). This CDR3 region has 13 residues. Germline CDR1 WSHSY, CDR2 SAAADI. V dropped 2 bases and J dropped 7 bases, with 9 bases sitting between them. CDR3 loop: CASSEIRGNEQFF. The CDR3 coding sequence is TGCGCCAGCAGTGAGATCCGGGGGAATGAGCAGTTCTTC.

Note on this clonotype: Sequence at one end of the junction differs from germline and may be a read error. This chain links TRBV12-3 or TRBV12-4 with TRBJ2-4; TRBD1 agrees at 8 bases. The DNA end favors TRBJ2-7, so the J call may be wrong. The CDR3 extends over 15 amino acids. CDR3 sequence: CASSPDRGVGYEQYF. The CDR3 DNA reads TGCGCCAGCAGCCCAGACAGGGGAGTGGGCTACGAGCAGTACTTC.

This chain connects TRBV6-1 to TRBJ2-5; 11 nucleotides agree with TRBD2. The junction had 8 bases not matched to a gene; V was cut back by 6 bases and J by 2 bases. Per germline, CDR1 MNHNS and CDR2 SASEGT. The CDR3 is 16 residues long. The CDR3 sequence: CASRDRLAGKQETQYF. Here the CDR3 DNA reads TGTGCCAGCAGGGATCGACTAGCGGGGAAACAAGAGACCCAGTACTTC.

V usage is TRBV4-3 and J usage is TRBJ1-2; no definite D call. This CDR3 spans 13 amino acids. The V gene's germline CDR1 is LGHNA and CDR2 YSLEER. The V and J ends lost 1 base and 4 bases respectively, with 7 bases between them. In DNA, the CDR3 is TGCGCCAGCAGCCAAGGTTGGAGCTATGGCTACACCTTC. The encoded protein is CASSQGWSYGYTF.

This clonotype was detected only a few times. The CDR3, as DNA: TGTGCCAGCAGATCCTGGGGGGGAGGACAAGAGACCCAGTACTTC. The encoded protein is CASRSWGGGQETQYF. The V call is TRBV5-6, the J call TRBJ2-5, with TRBD2 identical over 7 bases. The V gene's germline CDR1 is SGHDT and CDR2 YYEEEE. This CDR3 contains 15 residues. With V trimmed by 5 bases and J by 2 bases, 9 bases remained unmatched.

V gene TRBV20-1 combines with J gene TRBJ2-7, with 8 nucleotides matching TRBD2. The end of the DNA aligns better with TRBJ2-5, so the J call may be wrong. The germline CDR1 and CDR2 sequences are DFQATT and SNEGSKA (reference sequence). The CDR3 is 10 residues long. CDR3 in amino acids: CSAREGTQYF. In DNA, the CDR3 is TGCAGTGCTCGGGAGGGGACCCAGTACTTC.

The DNA for the CDR3 is TGTGCCAGCAGTTACTCGAGGCTAGCGGGAGGGCCTCTTGATGAGCAGTTCTTC. Residues: CASSYSRLAGGPLDEQFF. The J gene is TRBJ2-1, the V gene TRBV6-2 or TRBV6-3; TRBD2 matches at 12 bases. This CDR3 comprises 18 residues. Germline V gene sequence: CDR1 MNHEY, CDR2 SVGEGT. V lost 0 bases, J lost 8 bases, and 11 bases stayed unmatched.

The V gene is TRBV6-6, the J gene TRBJ1-4; TRBD1 agrees at 10 bases. There are 15 residues in the CDR3. V lost 6 bases to trimming and J lost 6 bases; unmatched junction nucleotides: 7. Germline lookup yields CDR1 MNHNY and CDR2 SVGAGI (reference sequence). The CDR3 coding sequence is TGTGCCAGCAGATTTACCGGGACAGGGGATGAAAAACTGTTTTTT. Protein sequence: CASRFTGTGDEKLFF.

V gene TRBV27 combines with J gene TRBJ2-1; 7 bases align to TRBD2. Germline CDR1 reads MNHEY; CDR2 reads SMNVEV (reference sequence). This CDR3 contains 15 residues. Trimming took 5 bases from V and 4 from J; bases not matched to a gene: 8. Here the CDR3 reads CASSPGLGRYNEQFF. The CDR3 bases are TGTGCCAGCAGTCCAGGACTAGGGAGATACAATGAGCAGTTCTTC.

Here the CDR3 DNA reads TGTGCCATCAGTGATGGGGCGAACACAGATACGCAGTATTTT. This gives the protein CAISDGANTDTQYF. V gene TRBV10-3 combines with J gene TRBJ2-3, with D perhaps matching TRBD1 (5 bases). Germline CDR1 and CDR2: ENHRY and SYGVKD. Trimming removed 3 bases from V and 2 bases from J, with 9 bases in between. This CDR3 contains 14 residues.

V and J are TRBV5-1 and TRBJ1-1; 7 bases align to TRBD1. Trimming at V came to 4 bases and at J to 3 bases, leaving 9 bases not matched to a gene. The CDR3 spans 15 residues. The germline CDR1 and CDR2 sequences are SGHRS and YFSETQ. In DNA form, the CDR3 reads TGCGCCAGCAGCAGCGCCCTTGACAGGGACACTGAAGCTTTCTTT. Translated: CASSSALDRDTEAFF.

The rearrangement links TRBV12-3 or TRBV12-4 to TRBJ2-1, with 10 bases aligning to TRBD2. The CDR3 is 15 residues long. V lost 6 bases and J lost 5; bases outside the gene matches: 7. The CDR3 loop reads CASRTGTSAHNEQFF. In nucleotides, the CDR3 is TGTGCCAGCAGGACCGGGACTAGCGCACACAATGAGCAGTTCTTC.

The chain is built from TRBV4-3 and TRBJ2-7; D is unclear. Trimming removed 1 base at V and 2 bases at J, with 18 bases between. CDR1 LGHNA and CDR2 YSLEER come from the germline V gene. The CDR3 loop spans 17 amino acids. CDR3 residues: CASSQGSRAAPTYEQYF. The DNA of the CDR3 is TGCGCCAGCAGCCAAGGCAGTAGAGCTGCTCCCACCTACGAGCAGTACTTC.

This clonotype has more than one count but fewer than ten. J is TRBJ2-1 and V is TRBV5-1; 8 nucleotides line up with TRBD2. Trimming cost V 4 bases and J 6 bases; bases outside gene matches: 9. CDR1 and CDR2 from the germline V gene are SGHRS and YFSETQ. This CDR3 has 15 amino acids. CDR3 loop: CASSPAGGESNEQFF. CDR3 bases: TGCGCCAGCAGCCCCGCGGGGGGAGAGAGCAATGAGCAGTTCTTC. Looking up the rest from reference TRBV5-1 and TRBJ2-1 gives the full variable domain: KAGVTQTPRYLIKTRGQQVTLSCSPISGHRSVSWYQQTPGQGLQFLFEYFSETQRNKGNFPGRFSGRQFSNSRSEMNVSTLELGDSALYLCASSPAGGESNEQFFGPGTRLTVL.

This clonotype appeared a few times. The CDR3 loop is CASTLQSTDTQYF. DNA for the CDR3: TGTGCCAGCACCCTCCAGAGCACAGATACGCAGTATTTT. The chain is built from TRBV12-3 or TRBV12-4 and TRBJ2-3; D remains ambiguous. CDR3 size: 13 residues. The V end was cut by 7 bases, the J end by 0 bases, with 8 bases between.

The chain employs TRBV28 and TRBJ2-2; a possible D gene is TRBD2 (6 bases). Germline lookup yields CDR1 MDHEN and CDR2 SYDVKM. The CDR3 has 13 amino acids. The V end lost 6 bases, the J end lost 6 bases, and 11 bases lay between the germline ends. CDR3 protein: CASRSSSAGELFF. CDR3 sequence (DNA): TGTGCCAGCAGATCATCTAGCGCCGGGGAGCTGTTTTTT. The entire variable domain, with the rest obtained from reference TRBV28 and TRBJ2-2, is as follows: DVKVTQSSRYLVKRTGEKVFLECVQDMDHENMFWYRQDPGLGLRLIYFSYDVKMKEKGDIPEGYSVSREKKERFSLILESASTNQTSMYLCASRSSSAGELFFGEGSRLTVL.

The chain employs TRBV29-1 and TRBJ2-4, with 7 bases identical to TRBD2. V trimming: 3 bases; J trimming: 5 bases; junction bases outside the gene matches: 4. Germline V gene sequence: CDR1 SQVTM, CDR2 ANQGSEA. The CDR3 length is 13 residues. This CDR3 reads CSVDWEGQNIQYF. In DNA, the CDR3 is TGCAGCGTTGATTGGGAGGGGCAAAACATTCAGTACTTC.

The CDR3 nucleotides are TGTGCCAGCAGTGAGGCGCACTACGAGCAGTACTTC. This sequence encodes CASSEAHYEQYF. V gene TRBV6-1 combines with J gene TRBJ2-7, with no clear D. The CDR3 length is 12 residues. Germline assignment: CDR1 MNHNS and CDR2 SASEGT. With 3 bases removed from V and 3 bases from J, the gap between germline ends came to 6 bases.

The rearrangement links TRBV3-1 to TRBJ2-1; no firm D call. V shed 2 bases and J shed 5 bases, with 7 bases lying between them. This CDR3 contains 13 residues. Per germline, CDR1 LGHDT and CDR2 YNNKEL (reference sequence). In DNA form, the CDR3 reads TGTGCCAGCAGCCAAATCTACAACAATGAGCAGTTCTTC. It yields the protein CASSQIYNNEQFF.

V gene TRBV6-2 or TRBV6-3 combines with J gene TRBJ1-1, with 8 bases that match TRBD1. Trimming cost V 2 bases and J 3 bases; bases outside gene matches: 5. CDR1 is MNHEY and CDR2 is SVGEGT in the germline V gene. This CDR3 comprises 15 residues. The CDR3 loop reads CASSYLTGVYTEAFF. The CDR3 coding sequence is TGTGCCAGCAGTTACCTGACAGGGGTGTACACTGAAGCTTTCTTT.

There are a few counts of this clonotype. J is TRBJ1-1 and V is TRBV11-2; no clear D. CDR3 length: 15 amino acids. The germline CDR1 and CDR2 sequences are SGHAT and FQNNGV. V shed 7 bases and J shed 3 bases, with 18 bases lying between them. In DNA, the CDR3 is TGTGCCAGCATCAAAGGGCCTTTCGGACACACTGAAGCTTTCTTT. This sequence encodes CASIKGPFGHTEAFF.